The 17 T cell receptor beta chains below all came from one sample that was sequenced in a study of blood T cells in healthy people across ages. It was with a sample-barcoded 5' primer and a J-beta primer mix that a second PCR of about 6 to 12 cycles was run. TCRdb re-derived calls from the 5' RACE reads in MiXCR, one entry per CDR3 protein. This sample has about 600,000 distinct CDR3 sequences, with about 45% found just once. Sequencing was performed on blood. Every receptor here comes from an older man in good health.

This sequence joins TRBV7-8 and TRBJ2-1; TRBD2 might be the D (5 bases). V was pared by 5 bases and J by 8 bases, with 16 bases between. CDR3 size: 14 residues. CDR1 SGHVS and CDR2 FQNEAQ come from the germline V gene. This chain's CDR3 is CASSVGSSSDEQFF. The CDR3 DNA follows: TGTGCCAGCAGCGTAGGTTCTAGTAGCGATGAGCAGTTCTTC.

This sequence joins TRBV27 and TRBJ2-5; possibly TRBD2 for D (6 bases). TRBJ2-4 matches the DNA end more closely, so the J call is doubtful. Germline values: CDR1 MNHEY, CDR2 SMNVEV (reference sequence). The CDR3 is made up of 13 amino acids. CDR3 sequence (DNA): TGTGCCAGCAGTTTTACTAGCAGCGGCATTCAGTACTTC. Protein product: CASSFTSSGIQYF.

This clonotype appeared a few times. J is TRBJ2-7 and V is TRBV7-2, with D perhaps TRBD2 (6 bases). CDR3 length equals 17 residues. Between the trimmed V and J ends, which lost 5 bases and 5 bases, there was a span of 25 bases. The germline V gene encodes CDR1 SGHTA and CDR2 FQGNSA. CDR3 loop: CASSTRLGSRENHEQYF. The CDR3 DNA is TGTGCCAGCAGCACCCGCCTGGGGAGTCGGGAGAACCACGAGCAGTACTTC.

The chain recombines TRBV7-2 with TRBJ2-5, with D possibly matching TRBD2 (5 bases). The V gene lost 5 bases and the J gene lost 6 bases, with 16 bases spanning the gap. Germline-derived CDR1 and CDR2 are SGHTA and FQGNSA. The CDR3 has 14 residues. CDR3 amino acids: CASSVVGIVKTQYF. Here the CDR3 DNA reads TGTGCCAGCAGCGTAGTCGGGATTGTGAAGACCCAGTACTTC.

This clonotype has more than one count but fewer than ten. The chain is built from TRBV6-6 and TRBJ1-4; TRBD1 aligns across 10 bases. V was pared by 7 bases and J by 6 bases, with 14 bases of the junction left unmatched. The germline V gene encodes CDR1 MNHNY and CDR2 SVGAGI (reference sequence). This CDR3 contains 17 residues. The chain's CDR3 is CASTPTGGAGKDEKLFF. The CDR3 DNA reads TGTGCCAGCACCCCGACAGGGGGCGCCGGTAAGGATGAAAAACTGTTTTTT.

CDR3 nucleotide sequence: TGTGCCTGGAGTGTGGGACGGTCAAATGAAAAACTGTTTTTT. Translated, it gives CAWSVGRSNEKLFF. The chain carries TRBV30 and TRBJ1-4; TRBD1 might be the D (5 bases). The V gene's germline CDR1 is GTSNPN and CDR2 SVGIG (reference sequence). The V gene lost 0 bases and the J gene lost 5 bases, with 10 bases spanning the gap. This CDR3 is 14 amino acids long. The variable domain in full, with the rest retrieved from reference TRBV30 and TRBJ1-4, is SQTIHQWPATLVQPVGSPLSLECTVEGTSNPNLYWYRQAAGRGLQLLFYSVGIGQISSEVPQNLSASRPQDRQFILSSKKLLLSDSGFYLCAWSVGRSNEKLFFGSGTQLSVL.

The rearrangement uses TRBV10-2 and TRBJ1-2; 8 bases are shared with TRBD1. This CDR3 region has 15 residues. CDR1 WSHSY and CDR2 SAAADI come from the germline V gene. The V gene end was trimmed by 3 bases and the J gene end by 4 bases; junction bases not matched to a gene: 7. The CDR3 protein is CASSETADRVYGYTF. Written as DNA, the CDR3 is TGCGCCAGCAGTGAAACCGCGGACAGGGTCTATGGCTACACCTTC.

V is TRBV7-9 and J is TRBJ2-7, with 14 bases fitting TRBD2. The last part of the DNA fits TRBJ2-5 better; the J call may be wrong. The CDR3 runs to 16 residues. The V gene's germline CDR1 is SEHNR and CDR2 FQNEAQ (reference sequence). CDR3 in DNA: TGTGCCAGCAGCTTAGCGGGGACTAGCGGGGGAGAGACCCAGTACTTC. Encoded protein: CASSLAGTSGGETQYF.

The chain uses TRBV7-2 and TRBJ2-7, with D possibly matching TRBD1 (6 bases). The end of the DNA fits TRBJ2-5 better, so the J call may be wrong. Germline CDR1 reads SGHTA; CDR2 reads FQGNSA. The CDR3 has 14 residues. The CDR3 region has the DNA TGTGCCAGCAGCTTATCGCAGGGGTCGGGGACCCAGTACTTC. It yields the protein CASSLSQGSGTQYF.

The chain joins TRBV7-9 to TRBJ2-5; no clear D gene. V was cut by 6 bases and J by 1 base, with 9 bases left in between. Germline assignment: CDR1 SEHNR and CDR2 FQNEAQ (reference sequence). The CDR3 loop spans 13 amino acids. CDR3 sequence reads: CASSQDTQETQYF. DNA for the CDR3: TGTGCCAGCAGTCAAGACACCCAAGAGACCCAGTACTTC.

The CDR3 loop is CSARGGGQGYEKLFF. The CDR3 bases are TGCAGTGCCAGGGGGGGAGGACAGGGGTATGAAAAACTGTTTTTT. The rearrangement joins TRBV20-1 to TRBJ1-4; TRBD1 matches 9 bases. CDR3 length equals 15 residues. Unmatched junction bases numbered 11, after V lost 6 bases and J lost 6 bases. CDR1 is DFQATT and CDR2 is SNEGSKA in the germline V gene (reference sequence).

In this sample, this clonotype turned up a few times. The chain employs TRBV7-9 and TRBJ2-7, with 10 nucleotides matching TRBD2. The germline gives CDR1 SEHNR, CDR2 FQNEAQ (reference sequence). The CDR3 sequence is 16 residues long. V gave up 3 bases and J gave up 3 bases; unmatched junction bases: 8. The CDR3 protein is CASSFGTSEGIYEQYF. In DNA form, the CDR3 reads TGTGCCAGCAGCTTTGGGACTAGCGAAGGCATCTACGAGCAGTACTTC.

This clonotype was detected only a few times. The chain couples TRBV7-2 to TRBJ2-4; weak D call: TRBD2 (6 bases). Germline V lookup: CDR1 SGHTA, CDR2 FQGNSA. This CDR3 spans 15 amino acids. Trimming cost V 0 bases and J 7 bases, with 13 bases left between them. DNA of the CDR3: TGTGCCAGCAGCTTAGCTATCGGGAGTGAGAACATTCAGTACTTC. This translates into CASSLAIGSENIQYF.

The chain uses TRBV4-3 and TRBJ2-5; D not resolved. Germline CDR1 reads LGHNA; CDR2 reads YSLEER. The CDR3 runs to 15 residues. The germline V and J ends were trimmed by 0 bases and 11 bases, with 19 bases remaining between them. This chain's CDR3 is CASSQDSTDRHEQYF. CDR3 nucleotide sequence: TGCGCCAGCAGCCAAGATTCGACGGATAGGCATGAGCAGTACTTC.

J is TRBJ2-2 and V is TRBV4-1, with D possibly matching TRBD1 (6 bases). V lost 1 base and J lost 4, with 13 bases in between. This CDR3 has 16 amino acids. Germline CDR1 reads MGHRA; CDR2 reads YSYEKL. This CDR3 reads CASSQVEGGSTGELFF. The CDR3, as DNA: TGCGCCAGCAGCCAAGTAGAAGGGGGAAGCACCGGGGAGCTGTTTTTT.

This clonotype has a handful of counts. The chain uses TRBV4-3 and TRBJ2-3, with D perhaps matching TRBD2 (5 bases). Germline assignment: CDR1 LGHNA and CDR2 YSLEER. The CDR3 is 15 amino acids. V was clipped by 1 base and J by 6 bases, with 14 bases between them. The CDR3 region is CASSQGPGTADTQYF. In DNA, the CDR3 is TGCGCCAGCAGCCAAGGGCCGGGAACGGCGGATACGCAGTATTTT.

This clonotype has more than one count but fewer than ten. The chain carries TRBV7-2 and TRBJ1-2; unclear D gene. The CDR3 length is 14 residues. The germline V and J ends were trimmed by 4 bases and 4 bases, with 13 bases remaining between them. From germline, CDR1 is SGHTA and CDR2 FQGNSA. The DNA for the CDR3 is TGTGCCAGCAGCTCACCCCCAGAAATCTATGGCTACACCTTC. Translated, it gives CASSSPPEIYGYTF.